The subject of this entry is one T cell receptor beta chain. This specimen comes from a study of control samples from healthy donors and cancer patients. The repertoire was sequenced with immunoSEQ multiplex PCR; TCRdb's copy has only in-frame clones and lacks some. Of some 67,000 clones listed, approximately 89% were seen once; the top ten hold approximately 2.3%. This sequence was found in a woman aged 50 to 60 with head and neck cancer. Input material: PBMCs.

The CDR3 nucleotides are TGCGCCAGCAGCTCGCAGGGGGATTTGGCCCAGCCCCAGCATTTT. As protein: CASSSQGDLAQPQHF. The rearrangement uses TRBV4-1 and TRBJ1-5; TRBD1 agrees at 7 bases. Trimming took 5 bases from V and 7 from J; bases not matched to a gene: 11. Germline V lookup: CDR1 MGHRA, CDR2 YSYEKL. CDR3 length equals 15 residues.